This T cell receptor beta chain is from a study of T-cell reconstitution after alpha-beta-depleted transplantation in children. Overall study findings and caveats: About two months after transplant, alpha-beta T cells reportedly came from several hundred expanded graft clones. Several patients had high TCRbeta diversity at day 60; it came from surviving recipient T cells and thymic progenitors. Diversity and T-cell counts at one year after transplant derived mostly from new T cells.

This clonotype has just a few counts. Its specificity is unknown. The TCRbeta library incorporated unique molecular identifiers. MiXCR was run by TCRdb on the PCR reads, yielding one entry per CDR3 protein. The data show over 450,000 distinct CDR3 sequences, with 10% to 13% seen just once and around 2% held by the top ten. The CDR3 totals 15 residues. The germline V and J ends were trimmed by 1 base and 7 bases, with 17 bases remaining between them. Germline loops: CDR1 SGHTA, CDR2 FQGNSA. The source material was PBMCs, sampled before TCRalphabeta/CD19-depleted stem cell transplant. The rearrangement uses TRBV7-2 and TRBJ2-7; D ambiguous. The TCR comes from a child between 2 and 9 years old with inherited bone marrow failure, due to receive a stem cell transplant. The CDR3 is CASSLVHRYIREQYF. CDR3 nucleotides: TGTGCCAGCAGCTTAGTACACAGATATATACGAGAGCAGTACTTC.